This T cell receptor beta chain was profiled in a study of OX40 agonist ivuxolimab in advanced cancers. About the full investigation: Ivuxolimab was an agonistic, fully human IgG2 monoclonal antibody directed against OX40 (CD134), a costimulatory receptor. In the dose-escalation cohort, more than 75% of patients were male, and the mean age was about 55 years, with a range of about 20 to 79. The paper reports the monotherapy dose-escalation portion (N of about 50 patients) of the phase I ivuxolimab trial. The point of sequencing TCRbeta in the periphery was to test whether ivuxolimab changed TCR sequence diversity and drove clonal T-cell expansion. Of the 50 or so patients in dose escalation, 19 had hepatocellular carcinoma, about 15 had melanoma, 9 had renal cell carcinoma and 9 had head and neck cancer. Patients were allowed to have had prior anti-PD-1, anti-PD-L1 or anti-CTLA-4 therapy, and 40% of the dose-escalation patients had previously received checkpoint inhibitors. Three dose-escalation patients achieved partial responses, one with hepatocellular carcinoma and two with cutaneous melanoma. Intravenous ivuxolimab was administered to patients every 2 weeks at six dose levels: 0.01, 0.1, 0.3, 1.5, 3 and 10 mg/kg.

With regard to this clone: This receptor's antigen is unknown. Per-nucleotide qualities are absent, and no much larger clonotype sits a single base away.

For sequencing of the TCRbeta CDR3 region, genomic DNA was extracted from the sorted cells. TCRbeta CDR3 regions were sequenced using the immunoSEQ Assay. Held by TCRdb, this immuneACCESS table contains in-frame sequences only and omits some clones. Under half of the omission traces to an unresolved V gene where checked; the cause of the rest is unknown. The sample contains around 15,000 clones, approximately 82% of them found a single time. Together, the top ten hold more than 9% of the sample. The paper's findings and limits, for the study overall: After ivuxolimab, more expanded clones were found on average in CD8+ T cells than in CD4+ T cells. Low levels of normalized T-cell clonal expansion were also seen in some nonresponding patients. Antigen specificity was not determined for the clonally expanded peripheral T cells. At doses of 0.1 to 3.0 mg/kg, clonal expansion of both CD4+ and CD8+ T cells in blood was seen between baseline and week 6. In the 0.1-3.0 mg/kg groups, partial responders were among the patients with the lowest normalized peripheral clonal expansion, particularly in CD8+ T cells.

CDR1 and CDR2, looked up from the germline V gene, are SQVTM and ANQGSEA. V is pared back by 4 bases and J by 2 bases, with 5 bases lying between the germline termini. Inclusive of the bounding cysteine and phenylalanine, the CDR3 is 11 residues long. The retained sequence is limited to the CDR3, 33 bases, with the frame set at the first base. Patients with a history of autoimmune disease or receiving systemic immunosuppression were excluded from the trial. In every dose cohort, peripheral blood was drawn for TCR sequencing at baseline, cycle 4 day 1, and cycle 7 day 1. The samples were drawn from a first-in-human, open-label, multicenter phase I dose-escalation trial of ivuxolimab. Adults with locally advanced or metastatic melanoma, renal cell carcinoma, hepatocellular carcinoma or head and neck squamous cell carcinoma were enrolled in the trial. Before TCR sequencing, CD4+ T cells and CD8+ T cells were sorted from peripheral blood as separate populations.

This receptor chain uses TRBV29-1 and TRBJ1-1; the D gene cannot be resolved reliably. This clonotype was sampled from an adult with an advanced solid tumor such as melanoma, head and neck, liver or kidney cancer. Sequencing used CD4+ or CD8+ T cells sorted from blood, obtained in a trial of the OX40 agonist ivuxolimab. The DNA sequence follows: TGCAGCGTTGCTATAAACACTGAAGCTTTCTTT. Translation gives CSVAINTEAFF.